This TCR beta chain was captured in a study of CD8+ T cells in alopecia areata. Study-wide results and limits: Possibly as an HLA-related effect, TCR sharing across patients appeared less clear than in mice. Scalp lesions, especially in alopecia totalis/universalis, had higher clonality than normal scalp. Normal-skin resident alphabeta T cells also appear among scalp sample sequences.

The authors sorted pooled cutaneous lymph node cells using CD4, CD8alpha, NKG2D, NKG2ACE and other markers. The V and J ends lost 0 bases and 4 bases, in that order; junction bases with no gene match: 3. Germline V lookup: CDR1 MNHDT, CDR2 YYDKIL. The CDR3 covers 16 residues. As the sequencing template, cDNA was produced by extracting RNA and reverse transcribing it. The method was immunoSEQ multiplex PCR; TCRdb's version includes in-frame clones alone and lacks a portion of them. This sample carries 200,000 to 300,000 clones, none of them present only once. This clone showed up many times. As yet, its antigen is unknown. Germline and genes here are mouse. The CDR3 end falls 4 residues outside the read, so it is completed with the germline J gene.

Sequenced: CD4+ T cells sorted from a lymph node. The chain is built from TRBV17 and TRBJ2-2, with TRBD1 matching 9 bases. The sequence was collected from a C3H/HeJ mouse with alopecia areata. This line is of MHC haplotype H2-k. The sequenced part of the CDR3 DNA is TGTGCTAGCAGTAGAGATGGGACAGGGTTCACCGGG. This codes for CASSRDGTGFTG. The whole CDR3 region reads CASSRDGTGFTGQLYF. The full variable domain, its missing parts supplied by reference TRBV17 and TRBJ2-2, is DTTVKQNPRYKLARVGKPVNLICSQTMNHDTMYWYQKKPNQAPKLLLFYYDKILNREADTFEKFQSSRPNNSFCSLYIGSAGLEYSAMYLCASSRDGTGFTGQLYFGEGSKLTVL.